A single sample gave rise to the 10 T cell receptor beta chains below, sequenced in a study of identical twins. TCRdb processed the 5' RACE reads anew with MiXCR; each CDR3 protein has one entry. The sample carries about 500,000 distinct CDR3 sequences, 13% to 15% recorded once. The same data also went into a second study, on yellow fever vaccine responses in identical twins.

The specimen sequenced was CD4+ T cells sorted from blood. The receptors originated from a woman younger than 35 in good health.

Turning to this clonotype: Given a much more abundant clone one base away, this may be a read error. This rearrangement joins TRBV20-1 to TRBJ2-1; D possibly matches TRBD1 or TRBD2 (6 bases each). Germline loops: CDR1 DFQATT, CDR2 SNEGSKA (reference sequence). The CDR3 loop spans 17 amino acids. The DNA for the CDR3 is TGCTGTGCTAGCCCACCGGGGGCAGCTTACCAAGCTGGTGAGCAGTTCTTC. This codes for CCASPPGAAYQAGEQFF.

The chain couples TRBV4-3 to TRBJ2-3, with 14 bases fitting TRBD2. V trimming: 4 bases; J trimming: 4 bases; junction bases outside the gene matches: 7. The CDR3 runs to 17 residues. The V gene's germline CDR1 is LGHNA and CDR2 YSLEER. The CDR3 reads CASSPRPGLAGADTQYF. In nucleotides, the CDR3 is TGCGCCAGCAGCCCTAGGCCGGGACTAGCGGGAGCAGATACGCAGTATTTT.

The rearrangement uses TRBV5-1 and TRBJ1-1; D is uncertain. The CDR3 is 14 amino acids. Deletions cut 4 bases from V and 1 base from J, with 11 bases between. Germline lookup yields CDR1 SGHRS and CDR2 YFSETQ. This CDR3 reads CASSKSTTNTEAFF. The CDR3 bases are TGCGCCAGCAGCAAAAGTACGACGAACACTGAAGCTTTCTTT. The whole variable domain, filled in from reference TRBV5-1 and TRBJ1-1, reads KAGVTQTPRYLIKTRGQQVTLSCSPISGHRSVSWYQQTPGQGLQFLFEYFSETQRNKGNFPGRFSGRQFSNSRSEMNVSTLELGDSALYLCASSKSTTNTEAFFGQGTRLTVV.

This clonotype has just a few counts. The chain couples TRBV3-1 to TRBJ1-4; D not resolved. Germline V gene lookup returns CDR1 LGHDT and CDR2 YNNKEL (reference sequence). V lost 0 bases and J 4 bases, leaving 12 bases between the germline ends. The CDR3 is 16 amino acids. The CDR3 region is CASSQDLGQLNEKLFF. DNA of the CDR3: TGTGCCAGCAGCCAAGATCTGGGCCAGCTTAATGAAAAACTGTTTTTT.

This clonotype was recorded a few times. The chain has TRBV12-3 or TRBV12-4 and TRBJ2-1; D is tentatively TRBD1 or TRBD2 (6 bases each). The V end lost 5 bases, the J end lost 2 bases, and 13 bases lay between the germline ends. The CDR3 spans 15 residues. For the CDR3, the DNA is TGTGCCAGCAGTGCGGGACAAGTAGCCTACAATGAGCAGTTCTTC. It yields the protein CASSAGQVAYNEQFF.

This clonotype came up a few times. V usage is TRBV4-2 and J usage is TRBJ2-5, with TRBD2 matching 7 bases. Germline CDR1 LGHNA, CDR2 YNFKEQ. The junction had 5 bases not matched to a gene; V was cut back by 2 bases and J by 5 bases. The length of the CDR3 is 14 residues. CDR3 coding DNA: TGTGCCAGCAGCCAACGAGCGGGGTGGGAGACCCAGTACTTC. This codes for CASSQRAGWETQYF.

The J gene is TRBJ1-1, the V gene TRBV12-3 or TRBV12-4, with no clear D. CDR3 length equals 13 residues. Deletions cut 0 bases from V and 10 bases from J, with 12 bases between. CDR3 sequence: CASSLAEAGRAFF. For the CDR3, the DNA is TGTGCCAGCAGTTTAGCGGAGGCAGGACGAGCTTTCTTT.

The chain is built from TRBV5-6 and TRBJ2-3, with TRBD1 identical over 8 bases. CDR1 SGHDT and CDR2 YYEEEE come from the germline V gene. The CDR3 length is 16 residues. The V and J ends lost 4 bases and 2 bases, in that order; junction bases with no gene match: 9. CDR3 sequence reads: CASSRGQGFFTDTQYF. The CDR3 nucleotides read TGTGCCAGCAGCCGAGGACAGGGCTTTTTCACAGATACGCAGTATTTT. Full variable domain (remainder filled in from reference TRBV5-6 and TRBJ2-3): DAGVTQSPTHLIKTRGQQVTLRCSPKSGHDTVSWYQQALGQGPQFIFQYYEEEERQRGNFPDRFSGHQFPNYSSELNVNALLLGDSALYLCASSRGQGFFTDTQYFGPGTRLTVL.

CDR3 DNA: TGTGCCAGCAGTCAGCGGGGGGAGACGCCCACAGATACGCAGTATTTT. Its protein product is CASSQRGETPTDTQYF. V usage is TRBV9 and J usage is TRBJ2-3, with 9 nucleotides matching TRBD2. The CDR3 runs to 16 residues. The trim removed 5 bases at V and 2 bases at J, leaving 9 bases unmatched. The germline V gene encodes CDR1 SGDLS and CDR2 YYNGEE.

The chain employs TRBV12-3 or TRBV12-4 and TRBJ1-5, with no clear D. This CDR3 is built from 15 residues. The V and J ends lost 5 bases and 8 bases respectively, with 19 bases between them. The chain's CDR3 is CASSPDATSSEPQHF. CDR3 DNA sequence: TGTGCCAGCAGTCCGGACGCCACATCAAGTGAGCCCCAGCATTTT.